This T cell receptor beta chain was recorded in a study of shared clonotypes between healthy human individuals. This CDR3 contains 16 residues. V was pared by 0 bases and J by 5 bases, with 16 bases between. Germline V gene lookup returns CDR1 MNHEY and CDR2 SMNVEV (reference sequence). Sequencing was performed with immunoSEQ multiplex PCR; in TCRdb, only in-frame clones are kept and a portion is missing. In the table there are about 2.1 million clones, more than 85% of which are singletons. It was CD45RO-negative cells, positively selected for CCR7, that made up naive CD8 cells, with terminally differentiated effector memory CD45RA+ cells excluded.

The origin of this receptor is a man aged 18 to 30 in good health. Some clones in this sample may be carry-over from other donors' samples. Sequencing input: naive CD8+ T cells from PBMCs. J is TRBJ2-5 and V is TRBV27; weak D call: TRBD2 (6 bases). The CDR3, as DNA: TGTGCCAGCAGTTTATCGAGGGGACTGGCGCCCGAGACCCAGTACTTC. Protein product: CASSLSRGLAPETQYF.